This is a list of T cell receptor beta chains from one sample in a study of T cell clonotyping in hematopoietic cell transplantation. Libraries were prepared by immunoSEQ multiplex PCR; TCRdb keeps only in-frame clonotypes and omits some of them. The sample gives under 6,000 clones, 55% to 80% of which show up once; more than 20% is in the top ten. The sample was PBMCs, taken 100 days after allogeneic stem cell transplant. Source of these receptors: a female patient between 50 and 59 years old who had an allogeneic stem cell transplant, so the T cells may come from the graft donor. Some clones in this sample may be carry-over from other donors' samples. The CDR3 runs from the conserved cysteine through the conserved F or W. The order of the fields is J gene, V gene, D gene, clone size, CDR3 DNA, CDR3 protein. The D gene is left open where the match is weak. The size field is filled for only some rows; it gives once, few, many or a size class.

>TRBJ1-5|TRBV9|-|-
TGTGCCAGCAGCGTAGGCCCGTATAGCAATCAGCCCCAGCATTTT
CASSVGPYSNQPQHF
>TRBJ1-5|TRBV6-5|-|once
TGTGCCAGCAGTTACAAGCCACCGGGAGAGAATCAGCCCCAGCATTTT
CASSYKPPGENQPQHF
>TRBJ2-5|TRBV11-2|-|-
TGTGCCAGCAGCTTAGACCCGGGTCCAGAGACCCAGTACTTC
CASSLDPGPETQYF
>TRBJ2-2|TRBV7-9|-|-
TGTGCCAGCAGCCGTCTAGCCGTAAGGGACACCGGGGAGCTGTTTTTT
CASSRLAVRDTGELFF
>TRBJ2-1|TRBV5-1|-|-
TGCGCCAGCAGCCGAGGGACTGTCTGGCCCTACAATGAGCAGTTCTTC
CASSRGTVWPYNEQFF
>TRBJ1-5|TRBV30|TRBD1|-
TGTGCCTGGAGTGTAGGGGGACAGTGGCTTCAGCCCCAGCATTTT
CAWSVGGQWLQPQHF
>TRBJ2-7|TRBV7-2|-|-
TGTGCCAGCAGCTTAGTTGGAGGTATCTACGAGCAGTACTTC
CASSLVGGIYEQYF
>TRBJ2-2|TRBV5-1|TRBD1|-
TGCGCCAGCAGCTTGGTGGGGACAGGGAACACCGGGGAGCTGTTTTTT
CASSLVGTGNTGELFF
>TRBJ1-5|TRBV11-2|-|-
TGTGCCAGCAGCTTGGGGTGGAGGAATAGCAATCAGCCCCAGCATTTT
CASSLGWRNSNQPQHF
>TRBJ2-5|TRBV19|-|-
TGTGCCAGTAGACGTGGAGAGACCCAGTACTTC
CASRRGETQYF
>TRBJ2-3|TRBV7-7|TRBD2|-
TGTGCCAGCAGCTTCCCGGGACTAGCGGGCCACACAGATACGCAGTATTTT
CASSFPGLAGHTDTQYF
>TRBJ2-2|TRBV5-4|TRBD1|-
TGTGCCAGCAGCTTGTCCGGGACAGGGGTTCCCGGGGAGCTGTTTTTT
CASSLSGTGVPGELFF
>TRBJ1-2|TRBV6-1|-|-
TGTGCCATCAGTGAGTCGTTGTCGGGGGGTCGCTATGGCTACACCTTC
CAISESLSGGRYGYTF
>TRBJ2-1|TRBV5-4|-|-
TGTGCCAGCACCCCTGGGGCGCTGTACAATGAGCAGTTCTTC
CASTPGALYNEQFF
>TRBJ2-5|TRBV7-9|-|-
TGTGCCAGCAGCTTAGCTTCCGGCACCCAAGAGACCCAGTACTTC
CASSLASGTQETQYF
>TRBJ2-7|TRBV9|-|-
TGTGCCAGCAGCCAGTCGGGCGGGGCTGGCTACGAGCAGTACTTC
CASSQSGGAGYEQYF
>TRBJ2-5|TRBV5-1|-|-
TGCGCCAGCAGGGATACCCTTAAGACCCAGTACTTC
CASRDTLKTQYF
>TRBJ2-7|TRBV18|TRBD2|-
TGTGCCAGCTCCAATGAGGCTAGCGGGAGCCACGAGCAGTACTTC
CASSNEASGSHEQYF
>TRBJ2-5|TRBV4-1|TRBD2|-
TGCGCCAGCAGCCCCACTAGCGTGCAAGAGACCCAGTACTTC
CASSPTSVQETQYF
>TRBJ1-1|TRBV10-2|-|-
TGCGCCTTAGCCTCCGGTGCCGGCACTGAAGCTTTCTTT
CALASGAGTEAFF
>TRBJ1-1|TRBV7-3|-|-
TGTGCCAGCAGCTTAACGCCGCAGGGAGGGGTCATGAACACTGAAGCTTTCTTT
CASSLTPQGGVMNTEAFF
>TRBJ1-3|TRBV7-2|-|-
TGTGCCAGCAGCCCCGGAAACACCATATATTTT
CASSPGNTIYF
>TRBJ2-5|TRBV5-4|-|-
TGTGCCAGCAGCCGAGGAGGGGAGACCCAGTACTTC
CASSRGGETQYF
>TRBJ2-2|TRBV6-6|-|-
TGTGCCAGCAGAACAGGGTCCCACGGGGAGCTGTTTTTT
CASRTGSHGELFF
>TRBJ2-7|TRBV5-6|-|once
TGTGCCAGCAGCTCGGAATTCAGGGCTTACGAGCAGTACTTC
CASSSEFRAYEQYF
>TRBJ1-1|TRBV5-1|TRBD1|-
TGCGCCAGCAGCGAACGGACAGGGGCGAACACTGAAGCTTTCTTT
CASSERTGANTEAFF
>TRBJ1-2|TRBV15|-|-
TGTGCCACCAGCAGAGATCGGTCGGGGGTCTATGGCTACACCTTC
CATSRDRSGVYGYTF
>TRBJ2-3|TRBV7-2|-|-
TGTGCCAGCAGCTTAGGTCGGGGGACAGATACGCAGTATTTT
CASSLGRGTDTQYF
>TRBJ1-2|TRBV6-5|TRBD1|few
TGTGCCAGCAGTGAGACAGGGTTTCGTGGCTACACCTTC
CASSETGFRGYTF
>TRBJ1-5|TRBV6-1|TRBD1|-
TGTGCCAGCAGTGATCCGGGACAGGGGCCTTTCGGCAATCAGCCCCAGCATTTT
CASSDPGQGPFGNQPQHF
>TRBJ2-7|TRBV7-3|TRBD2|-
TGTGCCAGCAGCTTCGGTCTAGCGGGAGACGAGCAGTACTTC
CASSFGLAGDEQYF
>TRBJ2-7|TRBV28|-|-
TGTGCCAGCACCCAAGTGAGGGACGAGCAGTACTTC
CASTQVRDEQYF
>TRBJ2-1|TRBV9|TRBD1|-
TGTGCCAGCAGCGTTATACCGGGACAGGGGGCGTCCAGGAGCTCCTACAATGAGCAGTTCTTC
CASSVIPGQGASRSSYNEQFF
>TRBJ1-2|TRBV25-1|-|-
TGTGCCAGCAGTGAATATACGGTCTGGCAAGGGAGGGACTATGGCTACACCTTC
CASSEYTVWQGRDYGYTF
>TRBJ2-1|TRBV11-3|TRBD2|-
TGTGCCAGCAGCTTAGGATTAGCGGGAGCTAGTGAGCAGTTCTTC
CASSLGLAGASEQFF
>TRBJ2-5|TRBV28|-|-
TGTGCCAGCAGTCGCCAAGGAGCGAGTCAAGAGACCCAGTACTTC
CASSRQGASQETQYF
>TRBJ1-5|TRBV27|-|-
TGTGCCAGCAGTACGATCAATCAGCCCCAGCATTTT
CASSTINQPQHF
>TRBJ2-1|TRBV9|-|-
TGTGCCAGCAGCTCACAGGGTAACACGTACAATGAGCAGTTCTTC
CASSSQGNTYNEQFF
>TRBJ1-5|TRBV27|-|-
TGTGCCAGCAGCCCCTACTCGGGGGTTGGGCAGCCCCAGCATTTT
CASSPYSGVGQPQHF
>TRBJ2-5|TRBV10-3|TRBD1|-
TGTGCCATCAGTGAGTCGCGGGCTATTTCAACAGGGGGCAAGGAGACCCAGTACTTC
CAISESRAISTGGKETQYF
>TRBJ2-1|TRBV6-6|-|-
TGTGCCAGCAGTTACAGTGTGGGGTCTTCTTATTTCTTC
CASSYSVGSSYFF
>TRBJ1-4|TRBV5-1|-|once
TGCGCCAGCAGCATTACAGGTGGCGCAGGTGAAAAACTGTTTTTT
CASSITGGAGEKLFF
>TRBJ2-1|TRBV28|-|-
TGTGCCAGCAGGCCACCGGGGCCAATACTCAATGAGCAGTTCTTC
CASRPPGPILNEQFF
>TRBJ2-3|TRBV6-5|-|-
TGTGCCAGCAGTTCCGTAGCGAGGCGGGATACAGATACGCAGTATTTT
CASSSVARRDTDTQYF
>TRBJ1-1|TRBV30|-|-
TGTGCCTGGAGTTCCTCGGTCGAAGCTTTCTTT
CAWSSSVEAFF
>TRBJ2-3|TRBV10-1|TRBD1|-
TGCGCCAGCAGTGAACGCCTCGGACAGGGAAGTTTGTATTTT
CASSERLGQGSLYF
>TRBJ1-1|TRBV9|-|-
TGTGCCAGCAGCGTTCAACTGAACACTGAAGCTTTCTTT
CASSVQLNTEAFF
>TRBJ2-1|TRBV10-2|TRBD2|-
TGCGCCAGCATAAGAAGCGGGAATCTGAATGAGCAGTTCTTC
CASIRSGNLNEQFF
>TRBJ1-5|TRBV4-1|-|once
TGCGCCAGCAGCCAAGAAAGAGGGGTTGCTGGTCAGCCCCAGCATTTT
CASSQERGVAGQPQHF
>TRBJ2-2|TRBV4-2|TRBD1|few
TGTGCCAGCAGCAACACAGGGGGCACCGGGGAGCTGTTTTTT
CASSNTGGTGELFF
>TRBJ2-1|TRBV7-2|TRBD2|-
TGTGCCAGCAGTTCTTGGGGGAGGGCCAACTACAATGAGCAGTTCTTC
CASSSWGRANYNEQFF
>TRBJ2-5|TRBV6-5|-|few
TGTGCCAGCAGTAGGGGTGGGGAGACCCAGTACTTC
CASSRGGETQYF
>TRBJ2-7|TRBV2|TRBD1|large
TGTGCCAGCAAACAGGGGGCGTACGAGCAGTACTTC
CASKQGAYEQYF
>TRBJ2-7|TRBV9|-|-
TGTGCCAGCAGCAGGGGGAAGATCTCCTACGAGCAGTACTTC
CASSRGKISYEQYF
>TRBJ2-3|TRBV7-2|-|-
TGTGCCAGCAGCCGCGGGGATACGCAGTATTTT
CASSRGDTQYF
>TRBJ2-7|TRBV7-1|-|few
TGTGCCAGCAGCTTAACGTGGGGCGAGCAGTACTTC
CASSLTWGEQYF
>TRBJ1-1|TRBV28|-|-
TGTGCCAGCAGCAGCAGGGTTGGGAACACTGAAGCTTTCTTT
CASSSRVGNTEAFF